Listed here are 30 T cell receptor beta chains from one sample, sequenced in a study of cytomegalovirus exposure and HLA in healthy donors. The table came from immunoSEQ multiplex PCR; TCRdb's copy has only in-frame clones and leaves some out. The sample yields roughly 300,000 clones, approximately 90% seen once. Sequenced: PBMCs. The receptors originated from a woman aged 18-29 years in good health and CMV-seronegative.

The rearrangement joins TRBV13 to TRBJ2-7; TRBD2 is a possible D gene (5 bases). Per germline, CDR1 PRHDT and CDR2 FYEKMQ (reference sequence). V was trimmed by 5 bases and J by 1 base, leaving 15 bases between them. This CDR3 has 15 residues. The CDR3 DNA follows: TGTGCCAGCAGCATCGCCGGGATGGGATCCTACGAGCAGTACTTC. This gives the protein CASSIAGMGSYEQYF.

The chain joins TRBV5-4 to TRBJ2-5, with TRBD2 identical over 7 bases. Germline CDR1 reads SGHNT; CDR2 reads YYREEE (reference sequence). J lost 5 bases, V lost 1 base, and 2 bases had no gene match. CDR3 size: 13 residues. The CDR3 region is CASSLRGGETQYF. CDR3 coding DNA: TGTGCCAGCAGCTTGCGGGGAGGGGAGACCCAGTACTTC.

The CDR3 sequence: CAWSQGMNTEAFF. CDR3 sequence (DNA): TGTGCCTGGAGTCAGGGAATGAACACTGAAGCTTTCTTT. V is TRBV30 and J is TRBJ1-1; tentatively, D is TRBD1 (5 bases). The ends were cut back, 2 bases at V and 0 bases at J, with 7 bases in the middle. This CDR3 spans 13 amino acids. Germline V gives CDR1 GTSNPN, CDR2 SVGIG (reference sequence).

The genes are TRBV7-9 and TRBJ2-7; 10 bases map to TRBD2. The CDR3 consists of 13 residues. Unmatched junction bases numbered 4, after V lost 4 bases and J lost 7 bases. Germline CDR1 is SEHNR and CDR2 is FQNEAQ (reference sequence). The CDR3 bases are TGTGCCAGCAGCTCAGGACTAGCGGAGGAGCAGTACTTC. Translating it yields CASSSGLAEEQYF.

The rearrangement links TRBV5-1 to TRBJ2-1, with TRBD1 matching over 9 bases. Germline values: CDR1 SGHRS, CDR2 YFSETQ. Unmatched junction bases numbered 10, after V lost 0 bases and J lost 9 bases. This CDR3 has 16 amino acids. The CDR3 region is CASSLARDRVNGEQFF. Written as DNA, the CDR3 is TGCGCCAGCAGCTTGGCCCGGGACAGGGTTAATGGTGAGCAGTTCTTC. The entire variable domain, with the rest obtained from reference TRBV5-1 and TRBJ2-1, is as follows: KAGVTQTPRYLIKTRGQQVTLSCSPISGHRSVSWYQQTPGQGLQFLFEYFSETQRNKGNFPGRFSGRQFSNSRSEMNVSTLELGDSALYLCASSLARDRVNGEQFFGPGTRLTVL.

Here the CDR3 reads CASSPWREVSYNEQFF. The CDR3 nucleotides are TGTGCCAGCAGCCCCTGGCGGGAGGTCTCCTACAATGAGCAGTTCTTC. The rearrangement links TRBV11-2 to TRBJ2-1; 8 nucleotides align to TRBD2. Germline CDR1 SGHAT, CDR2 FQNNGV. CDR3 length: 16 amino acids. The J segment lost 0 bases and the V segment lost 5 bases, leaving 6 bases of the junction unmatched.

Only a few counts were recorded for this clone. The chain couples TRBV29-1 to TRBJ2-5, with D possibly being TRBD1 (5 bases). V lost 5 bases to trimming and J lost 2 bases, with 12 bases between them. Germline assignment: CDR1 SQVTM and CDR2 ANQGSEA. This CDR3 has 13 residues. The DNA for the CDR3 is TGCAGCGTTAGACAGCACGGACAAGAGACCCAGTACTTC. The encoded protein is CSVRQHGQETQYF. Full variable domain (rest looked up from reference TRBV29-1 and TRBJ2-5): SAVISQKPSRDICQRGTSLTIQCQVDSQVTMMFWYRQQPGQSLTLIATANQGSEATYESGFVIDKFPISRPNLTFSTLTVSNMSPEDSSIYLCSVRQHGQETQYFGPGTRLLVL.

This sequence joins TRBV2 and TRBJ1-2; D is ambiguous. This CDR3 has 13 residues. Trimming removed 4 bases from V and 0 bases from J, with 6 bases in between. CDR1 and CDR2 (germline): SNHLY, FYNNEI. The CDR3 protein is CASSVLTNYGYTF. CDR3 sequence (DNA): TGTGCCAGCAGTGTCTTAACTAACTATGGCTACACCTTC.

J is TRBJ2-1 and V is TRBV6-6; D is uncertain. The V end was cut by 0 bases, the J end by 5 bases, with 5 bases between. Germline CDR1 MNHNY, CDR2 SVGAGI (reference sequence). The CDR3 consists of 13 residues. CDR3 nucleotides: TGTGCCAGCAGTTACTCGCCTAACAATGAGCAGTTCTTC. The encoded protein is CASSYSPNNEQFF.

This rearrangement joins TRBV7-9 to TRBJ2-7, with D perhaps TRBD1 (5 bases). Trimming took 0 bases from V and 0 from J, leaving 12 bases between them. This CDR3 is 16 amino acids long. Germline V lookup: CDR1 SEHNR, CDR2 FQNEAQ (reference sequence). CDR3 DNA: TGTGCCAGCAGCTTAGCGGGGCGCTCCCGCTCCTACGAGCAGTACTTC. Protein product: CASSLAGRSRSYEQYF. Based on the CDR3 plus reference TRBV7-9 and TRBJ2-7, the full variable domain is DTGVSQNPRHKITKRGQNVTFRCDPISEHNRLYWYRQTLGQGPEFLTYFQNEAQLEKSRLLSDRFSAERPKGSFSTLEIQRTEQGDSAMYLCASSLAGRSRSYEQYFGPGTRLTVT.

The J gene is TRBJ1-1, the V gene TRBV4-3, with TRBD1 identical over 8 bases. Unmatched junction bases numbered 7, after V lost 4 bases and J lost 0 bases. Looked up from germline, CDR1 is LGHNA and CDR2 is YSLEER. The CDR3 extends over 16 amino acids. This CDR3 is CASSPGQGAVNTEAFF. The CDR3 nucleotides read TGCGCCAGCAGCCCCGGCCAGGGGGCAGTGAACACTGAAGCTTTCTTT.

The chain uses TRBV6-5 and TRBJ1-2, with TRBD1 identical over 10 bases. Germline loops: CDR1 MNHEY, CDR2 SVGAGI. J gave up 4 bases and V 5 bases, and 7 bases lay outside the gene matches. This CDR3 region has 15 residues. The CDR3 protein is CASSGPGQGTYGYTF. The CDR3 nucleotides read TGTGCCAGCAGTGGACCGGGACAGGGGACCTATGGCTACACCTTC.

This clone was seen only a few times. The gene calls are TRBV9 and TRBJ2-7; 8 positions match TRBD2. The CDR3 spans 14 residues. V shed 4 bases, J shed 6 bases, and the junction held 9 bases outside the gene matches. Per the germline V gene, CDR1 is SGDLS and CDR2 is YYNGEE. DNA for the CDR3: TGTGCCAGCAGCCTAAGCGGGAGCGGGCGCGAGCAGTACTTC. Translating gives CASSLSGSGREQYF.

The chain has TRBV6-5 and TRBJ2-5, with D maybe TRBD1 (5 bases). Germline-derived CDR1 and CDR2 are MNHEY and SVGAGI. The CDR3 length is 14 residues. Trimming cost V 2 bases and J 1 base, with 8 bases left between them. CDR3 loop: CASSYEGVQETQYF. The CDR3 DNA reads TGTGCCAGCAGTTACGAAGGGGTCCAAGAGACCCAGTACTTC.

The chain employs TRBV6-5 and TRBJ1-2; TRBD1 aligns across 7 bases. CDR3 length: 11 residues. Germline V gene lookup returns CDR1 MNHEY and CDR2 SVGAGI. Trimming at V came to 6 bases and at J to 7 bases, leaving 2 bases not matched to a gene. The CDR3 nucleotides read TGTGCCAGCAGACAGGGGTCTGGCTACACCTTC. This translates into CASRQGSGYTF.

The chain is built from TRBV7-2 and TRBJ2-3, with 10 positions matching TRBD2. Germline V lookup: CDR1 SGHTA, CDR2 FQGNSA. With 6 bases clipped from V and 4 bases from J, the junction kept 16 bases outside the gene matches. The CDR3 consists of 18 residues. The CDR3 DNA is TGTGCCAGCAGTCCCCGGGGCGGGCTAGCGGGAGTTTCAGATACGCAGTATTTT. The encoded protein is CASSPRGGLAGVSDTQYF. Using reference TRBV7-2 and TRBJ2-3 for the parts outside the CDR3, the full variable domain is GAGVSQSPSNKVTEKGKDVELRCDPISGHTALYWYRQSLGQGLEFLIYFQGNSAPDKSGLPSDRFSAERTGGSVSTLTIQRTQQEDSAVYLCASSPRGGLAGVSDTQYFGPGTRLTVL.

J is TRBJ1-5 and V is TRBV5-8, with D hard to call. V lost 4 bases to trimming and J lost 5 bases, with 4 bases between them. CDR1 is SGHTS, CDR2 YDEGEE, per germline. The CDR3 has 11 residues. CDR3 DNA: TGTGCCAGCAGCACATATCAGCCCCAGCATTTT. It translates to CASSTYQPQHF.

J is TRBJ2-7 and V is TRBV28, with TRBD2 matching 10 bases. This CDR3 contains 14 residues. CDR1 and CDR2 from the germline V gene are MDHEN and SYDVKM. The trim removed 2 bases at V and 5 bases at J, leaving 3 bases unmatched. CDR3 amino acids: CASSLPSGRDEQYF. The CDR3 DNA follows: TGTGCCAGCAGTTTACCTAGCGGGAGAGACGAGCAGTACTTC.

The rearrangement links TRBV4-2 to TRBJ2-1; 10 nucleotides align to TRBD2. The junction had 9 bases not matched to a gene; V was cut back by 1 base and J by 9 bases. The length of the CDR3 is 16 residues. Germline CDR1 reads LGHNA; CDR2 reads YNFKEQ. The DNA of the CDR3 is TGTGCCAGCAGCCAAGTTCCCACTAGCGGGACCCTTGAGCAGTTCTTC. Its translation: CASSQVPTSGTLEQFF.

Of note for this clone: The sample contains more than one DNA sequence encoding this CDR3. The DNA for the CDR3 is TGTGCCAGCAGTTCGACTAGCGGGGCGTACAATGAGCAGTTCTTC. Protein sequence: CASSSTSGAYNEQFF. The chain couples TRBV6-5 to TRBJ2-1, with 11 bases identical to TRBD2. The V and J ends lost 4 bases and 4 bases, in that order; junction bases with no gene match: 3. CDR1 and CDR2 from the germline V gene are MNHEY and SVGAGI. The CDR3 runs to 15 residues.

The chain uses TRBV19 and TRBJ1-2, with 7 bases aligning to TRBD1. Losses at the gene ends were 5 bases for V and 8 bases for J; bases not matched to a gene: 8. The CDR3 totals 13 residues. Germline-derived CDR1 and CDR2 are LNHDA and SQIVND (reference sequence). CDR3 residues: CASSLTGLEGYTF. Written as DNA, the CDR3 is TGTGCCAGTAGTCTGACAGGGTTGGAGGGCTACACCTTC. Full variable domain (rest looked up from reference TRBV19 and TRBJ1-2): DGGITQSPKYLFRKEGQNVTLSCEQNLNHDAMYWYRQDPGQGLRLIYYSQIVNDFQKGDIAEGYSVSREKKESFPLTVTSAQKNPTAFYLCASSLTGLEGYTFGSGTRLTVV.

The J gene is TRBJ1-5, the V gene TRBV7-8; D might be TRBD1 (5 bases). Trimming shortened V by 5 bases and J by 3 bases, and 14 bases separated the two germline ends. CDR3 length: 15 amino acids. Germline CDR1 and CDR2: SGHVS and FQNEAQ. As DNA, the CDR3 is TGTGCCAGCAGCCGTGGGCAGGGTTACAATCAGCCCCAGCATTTT. Its protein is CASSRGQGYNQPQHF.

This clone was found a few times. V usage is TRBV21-1 and J usage is TRBJ2-7; TRBD2 was called by the table and not checked on the DNA. TRBV21-1 is flagged as a pseudogene. The CDR3 contains 15 residues. For the CDR3, the DNA is TGTGCCAGCAGCAAAGTCACGCGGATGCTCTACGAGCAGTACTTC. Translating gives CASSKVTRMLYEQYF.

The chain carries TRBV6-6 and TRBJ2-1; 9 bases map to TRBD1. Germline lookup yields CDR1 MNHNY and CDR2 SVGAGI (reference sequence). This CDR3 contains 14 residues. Unmatched junction bases numbered 5, after V lost 2 bases and J lost 9 bases. This CDR3 reads CASSYHTGGAEQFF. CDR3 in DNA: TGTGCCAGCAGTTACCACACAGGGGGCGCTGAGCAGTTCTTC.

The chain joins TRBV23-1 to TRBJ2-1; 7 bases agree with TRBD1. TRBV23-1 is an open reading frame whose function is uncertain. The CDR3 runs 15 residues. Unmatched junction bases numbered 11, after V lost 6 bases and J lost 6 bases. The CDR3 coding sequence is TGCGCCAGCAGCCCCCCCCGAACAGGGGCCAATGAGCAGTTCTTC. This codes for CASSPPRTGANEQFF.

The rearrangement joins TRBV2 to TRBJ2-1; 12 bases align to TRBD2. The CDR3 has 20 residues. Germline assignment: CDR1 SNHLY and CDR2 FYNNEI. After removal of 8 bases from V and 0 bases from J, the junction contained 17 bases not matched to a gene. The CDR3 nucleotides read TGTGCCAGCCGATACCAGAGGGCGCTAGCGGGAGGGGTCTCCTACAATGAGCAGTTCTTC. Protein product: CASRYQRALAGGVSYNEQFF.

The V call is TRBV7-2, the J call TRBJ2-3, with no clear D. Trimming took 1 base from V and 4 from J, leaving 9 bases between them. CDR3 length: 14 amino acids. Per the germline V gene, CDR1 is SGHTA and CDR2 is FQGNSA. Here the CDR3 reads CASSLVSSPDTQYF. CDR3 DNA: TGTGCCAGCAGCTTAGTGTCAAGCCCAGATACGCAGTATTTT. Variable domain in full (rest from reference TRBV7-2 and TRBJ2-3): GAGVSQSPSNKVTEKGKDVELRCDPISGHTALYWYRQSLGQGLEFLIYFQGNSAPDKSGLPSDRFSAERTGGSVSTLTIQRTQQEDSAVYLCASSLVSSPDTQYFGPGTRLTVL.

This clone was counted between two and nine times. V gene TRBV29-1 combines with J gene TRBJ2-1, with 12 nucleotides matching TRBD2. CDR1 and CDR2 (germline): SQVTM, ANQGSEA. Trimming took 7 bases from V and 10 from J; bases not matched to a gene: 8. This CDR3 has 13 amino acids. CDR3 sequence reads: CSAGLAGLGEQFF. For the CDR3, the DNA is TGCAGCGCTGGACTAGCGGGACTGGGGGAGCAGTTCTTC.

This chain connects TRBV7-9 to TRBJ1-1, with a tentative D call TRBD1 (6 bases). This CDR3 comprises 12 residues. Trimming pared 5 bases from V and 5 bases from J, leaving 9 bases between. Looked up from germline, CDR1 is SEHNR and CDR2 is FQNEAQ (reference sequence). Here the CDR3 reads CASSKGGTEAFF. The DNA for the CDR3 is TGTGCCAGCAGCAAGGGGGGGACTGAAGCTTTCTTT.

This chain uses TRBV10-3 with TRBJ2-1, with 14 bases aligning to TRBD2. Germline V gene lookup returns CDR1 ENHRY and CDR2 SYGVKD. This CDR3 is 16 amino acids long. V was pared by 4 bases and J by 8 bases, with 7 bases of the junction left unmatched. The CDR3 DNA sequence: TGTGCCATCAGTGGCCGAGGGACTAGCGGGAGCGATGAGCAGTTCTTC. Amino acid sequence: CAISGRGTSGSDEQFF.